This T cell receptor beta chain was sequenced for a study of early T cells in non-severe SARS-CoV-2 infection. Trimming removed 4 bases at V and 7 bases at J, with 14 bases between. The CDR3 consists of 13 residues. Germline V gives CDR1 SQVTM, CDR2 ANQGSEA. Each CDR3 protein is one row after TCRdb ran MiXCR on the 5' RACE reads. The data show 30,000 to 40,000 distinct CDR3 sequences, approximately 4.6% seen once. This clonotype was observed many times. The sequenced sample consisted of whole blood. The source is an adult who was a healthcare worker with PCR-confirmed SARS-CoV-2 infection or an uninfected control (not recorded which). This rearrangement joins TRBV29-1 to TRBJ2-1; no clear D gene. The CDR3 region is CSVGRVEGNEQFF. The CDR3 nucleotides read TGCAGCGTTGGTAGGGTGGAAGGGAATGAGCAGTTCTTC.